This T cell receptor (beta chain) is from a study of cytomegalovirus exposure and HLA in healthy donors. Study-wide results and caveats: A later analysis reportedly identified an Asian-associated ancestry cluster as carrying fewer N-insertions than the roughly 720-donor mean. Most sequenced TCRs were rare (though some public TCRs occurred in many donors). By HLA locus, TCR association rates varied in a later analysis, with DRB1 showing the most and HLA-C the fewest. Sequencing likely generated an artifact that appeared as a cluster of highly shared sequence variants.

The CDR3 sequence is 13 residues long. In germline, CDR1 is SEHNR, CDR2 FQNEAQ (reference sequence). V was trimmed by 2 bases and J by 7 bases, leaving 11 bases between them. This clone was observed a handful of times. What it binds is unknown. A multiplex PCR was run with 60 Vbeta primers and 13 Jbeta primers. Some clones are missing from TCRdb's copy, which holds only in-frame ones; the method was immunoSEQ multiplex PCR. The sample carries tens of thousands of clones, 44% recorded once. This chain joins TRBV7-9 and TRBJ1-1; TRBD1 is a possible D gene (5 bases). The sequencing sample was made of PBMCs. This receptor was obtained from a woman aged 50 to 60 in good health and CMV-seronegative. The DNA for the CDR3 is TGTGCCAGCAGCTTACTGCAGGGCGATGAAGCTTTCTTT. As protein: CASSLLQGDEAFF.